The 13 T cell receptor beta chains reported below all come from one sample, sequenced in a study of technical replicates of blood from several donors. Repertoires were generated with immunoSEQ multiplex PCR, while TCRdb's copy carries only in-frame clones and drops some. The profile shows about 50,000 clones, 92% of them singletons. The sequenced sample was PBMCs. The receptor source for this set is a human donor in good health. Some clones in this sample may be carry-over from other donors' samples.

J is TRBJ2-7 and V is TRBV29-1; TRBD1 aligns across 7 bases. The germline gives CDR1 SQVTM, CDR2 ANQGSEA. Trimming at V came to 5 bases and at J to 4 bases, leaving 8 bases not matched to a gene. The CDR3 sequence is 13 residues long. The CDR3, as DNA: TGCAGCGTTCGGGACAGCACGTGGTACGAGCAGTACTTC. This codes for CSVRDSTWYEQYF.

V usage is TRBV6-1 and J usage is TRBJ2-6; 8 bases match TRBD1. V shed 4 bases, J shed 4 bases, and the junction held 6 bases outside the gene matches. This CDR3 has 16 amino acids. The V gene's germline CDR1 is MNHNS and CDR2 SASEGT. The CDR3 nucleotides are TGTGCCAGCAGTGCAAGACAGGGGACAGGGGCCAACGTCCTGACTTTC. Its protein product is CASSARQGTGANVLTF.

The CDR3 reads CAWSLPDRADTEAFF. For the CDR3, the DNA is TGTGCCTGGAGTCTCCCGGACAGGGCGGATACTGAAGCTTTCTTT. The chain joins TRBV30 to TRBJ1-1; 8 nucleotides agree with TRBD1. CDR1 and CDR2 (germline): GTSNPN, SVGIG (reference sequence). CDR3 length: 15 residues. The J segment lost 5 bases and the V segment lost 2 bases, leaving 10 bases of the junction unmatched.

The chain couples TRBV7-2 to TRBJ2-5; D unclear. V was cut by 8 bases and J by 5 bases, with 15 bases left in between. CDR1 and CDR2 (germline): SGHTA, FQGNSA. The CDR3 contains 13 residues. CDR3 in DNA: TGTGCCAGCCCCGTCCGAGCTGCGGAGACCCAGTACTTC. Translating it yields CASPVRAAETQYF.

The chain links TRBV7-3 to TRBJ2-7; TRBD2 is a possible D gene (7 bases). CDR1 is SGHTA, CDR2 FQGTGA, per germline. The V gene lost 2 bases and the J gene lost 4 bases, with 15 bases spanning the gap. The CDR3 extends over 15 amino acids. The CDR3 reads CASSLGTGGRYEQYF. CDR3 DNA sequence: TGTGCCAGCAGCTTAGGCACGGGGGGCAGGTACGAGCAGTACTTC.

A single count supports this clone. V is TRBV7-9 and J is TRBJ2-2; 9 nucleotides align to TRBD1. The V and J ends lost 5 bases and 1 base, in that order; junction bases with no gene match: 5. The germline CDR1 and CDR2 sequences are SEHNR and FQNEAQ (reference sequence). This CDR3 comprises 16 residues. DNA of the CDR3: TGTGCCAGCAGCCACAGGGGGCTCTTGAACACCGGGGAGCTGTTTTTT. It is translated as CASSHRGLLNTGELFF.

V is TRBV11-2 and J is TRBJ2-5; D may be TRBD2 (5 bases). CDR1 and CDR2 (germline): SGHAT, FQNNGV. The length of the CDR3 is 13 residues. V lost 4 bases and J 2 bases, leaving 8 bases between the germline ends. CDR3 DNA: TGTGCCAGCAGCTACGGAGGACAAGAGACCCAGTACTTC. Its translation: CASSYGGQETQYF.

The V gene is TRBV19, the J gene TRBJ1-2, with D perhaps TRBD1 (5 bases). Germline V lookup: CDR1 LNHDA, CDR2 SQIVND (reference sequence). The CDR3 sequence is 14 residues long. V was pared by 7 bases and J by 7 bases, with 19 bases between. The DNA for the CDR3 is TGTGCCAGTAAGATGGCAGGCGGAGGGGTTGGCTACACCTTC. Translated: CASKMAGGGVGYTF.

The chain carries TRBV7-3 and TRBJ2-3; 7 bases are shared with TRBD2. Germline CDR1 SGHTA, CDR2 FQGTGA. J was trimmed by 6 bases and V by 1 base; bases with no gene match: 1. The CDR3 runs 13 residues. CDR3 amino acids: CASSLRGGDTQYF. CDR3 DNA: TGTGCCAGCAGCTTAAGGGGGGGGGATACGCAGTATTTT. Together with reference TRBV7-3 and TRBJ2-3, the CDR3 gives the full variable domain: GAGVSQTPSNKVTEKGKYVELRCDPISGHTALYWYRQSLGQGPEFLIYFQGTGAADDSGLPNDRFFAVRPEGSVSTLKIQRTERGDSAVYLCASSLRGGDTQYFGPGTRLTVL.

The V gene is TRBV7-9, the J gene TRBJ1-2; 9 bases align to TRBD1. CDR1 is SEHNR and CDR2 is FQNEAQ in the germline V gene (reference sequence). This CDR3 spans 14 amino acids. The J segment lost 3 bases and the V segment lost 4 bases, leaving 3 bases of the junction unmatched. The CDR3 DNA sequence: TGTGCCAGCAGCTCGGACAGGGGCGACTATGGCTACACCTTC. Residues: CASSSDRGDYGYTF.

This CDR3 is CASKIAELSGEQYF. The DNA for the CDR3 is TGTGCCAGCAAGATAGCGGAGCTATCGGGCGAGCAGTACTTC. This sequence joins TRBV2 and TRBJ2-7, with D perhaps matching TRBD2 (6 bases). V dropped 7 bases and J dropped 6 bases, with 19 bases sitting between them. The CDR3 has 14 amino acids. In germline, CDR1 is SNHLY, CDR2 FYNNEI.

This chain links TRBV19 with TRBJ1-5; D may be TRBD1 (6 bases). CDR1 is LNHDA, CDR2 SQIVND, per germline (reference sequence). The CDR3 is 15 amino acids. V lost 7 bases, J lost 4 bases, and 17 bases lay in between. The CDR3 loop reads CASTLSGGGNQPQHF. The CDR3 DNA reads as TGTGCCAGTACCCTGTCGGGAGGGGGGAATCAGCCCCAGCATTTT.

The CDR3 sequence: CASREASGYNTGELFF. The DNA for the CDR3 is TGTGCCAGCAGAGAGGCTAGCGGGTATAACACCGGGGAGCTGTTTTTT. The rearrangement uses TRBV27 and TRBJ2-2; 8 bases agree with TRBD2. V dropped 6 bases and J dropped 2; count of bases not matched to a gene: 8. Germline CDR1 reads MNHEY; CDR2 reads SMNVEV (reference sequence). The CDR3 length is 16 residues.